This T cell receptor (beta chain) appears in the sequencing data of a study of somatic mutations in cytotoxic T cells in rheumatoid arthritis. Study-wide background: T-cell populations stained with V beta antibodies were in some cases flow-sorted at nearly 100% purity, including V beta1+ cells that were sequenced for TCRB.

The germline CDR1 and CDR2 sequences are MGHRA and YSYEKL. The CDR3 is 15 amino acids. Trimming took 3 bases from V and 0 from J; bases not matched to a gene: 4. Clones were sequenced by immunoSEQ multiplex PCR, and TCRdb holds only the in-frame ones, with some missing. The sample includes approximately 16,000 clones, 72% of them seen just once. The sequence came from an adult with rheumatoid arthritis. The chain employs TRBV4-1 and TRBJ1-1, with 7 bases that match TRBD1. The sample was CD8+ T cells sorted from blood. The CDR3 is CASSQGQLMNTEAFF. The CDR3 coding sequence is TGCGCCAGCAGCCAGGGACAGCTCATGAACACTGAAGCTTTCTTT.